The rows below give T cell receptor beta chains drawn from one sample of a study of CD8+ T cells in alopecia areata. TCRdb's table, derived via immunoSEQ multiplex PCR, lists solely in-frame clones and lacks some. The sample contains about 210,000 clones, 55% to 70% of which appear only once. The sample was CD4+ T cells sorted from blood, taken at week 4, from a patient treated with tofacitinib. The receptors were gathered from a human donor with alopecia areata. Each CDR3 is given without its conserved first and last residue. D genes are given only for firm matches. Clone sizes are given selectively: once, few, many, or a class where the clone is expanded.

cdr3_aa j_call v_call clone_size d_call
ASSLAPVGTGELF TRBJ2-2 TRBV5-1 - -
ASSLAGAGNQPQH TRBJ1-5 TRBV7-2 - -
ASSVGGFGADTQY TRBJ2-3 TRBV9 once -
ASSLAGYTDTQY TRBJ2-3 TRBV7-9 - -
AWHPYAGTGTYEQY - TRBV30 - TRBD1
ASSGGRSYEQY TRBJ2-7 TRBV19 - -
ASSLVGAEAF TRBJ1-1 TRBV7-9 - -
ASRAWTDEQY TRBJ2-7 TRBV2 - -
AISEGRGGEQY TRBJ2-7 TRBV10-3 - -
ASSTGQGVDGYT TRBJ1-2 TRBV5-1 - TRBD1
ASSVEGGRYT TRBJ1-2 TRBV9 - -
ASSSPGSNNSPLH TRBJ1-6 TRBV6-5 - -
ASSQDRETQY TRBJ2-5 TRBV4-1 - -
ASRRYDGYT TRBJ1-2 TRBV28 few -
ASRRGTGGPTGELF TRBJ2-2 TRBV27 - TRBD1
AWVGKSSGNTIY TRBJ1-3 TRBV30 - -
ASSSQDNYGYT TRBJ1-2 TRBV2 - -
ASSLDQGATDTQY TRBJ2-3 TRBV5-1 - TRBD1
ASSSLGGQGAEGYT TRBJ1-2 TRBV6-5 - TRBD1
AWSGDLQETQY TRBJ2-5 TRBV30 once -
AWSLPRGFYEQY TRBJ2-7 TRBV30 - TRBD2
ASSQASGQGNYGYT TRBJ1-2 TRBV4-2 few TRBD1
ASSSRGGLGKAETQY TRBJ2-5 TRBV7-2 - TRBD2
ASSLGDPSGEQY TRBJ2-7 TRBV27 few -
SGGANEQF TRBJ2-1 TRBV29-1 few -
ASSPIREGNTIY TRBJ1-3 TRBV7-2 - -
SASVQETQY TRBJ2-5 TRBV20-1 few -
ASSSQRSPGETQY TRBJ2-5 TRBV5-1 - -
SVETGASYEQY TRBJ2-7 TRBV29-1 once TRBD1
ASSLAAGNTEAF TRBJ1-1 TRBV5-1 few -
ASSKTSGSSYEQY TRBJ2-7 TRBV7-2 - TRBD2
ASSRTNTEAF TRBJ1-1 TRBV9 - -
ASSQTSGGLGRTQY TRBJ2-5 TRBV5-4 - TRBD2
ASSRDRDTEAF TRBJ1-1 TRBV7-9 once TRBD1
SVEIGGLDNEQF TRBJ2-1 TRBV29-1 - -
ASGEGWWGYT TRBJ1-2 TRBV23-1 few -
ASSLENSPLH TRBJ1-6 TRBV7-9 - -
SVSGGIGYEQY TRBJ2-7 TRBV29-1 - TRBD2
ASDSSEGFTGELF TRBJ2-2 TRBV19 few -
ASSWRQGLNQETQY TRBJ2-5 TRBV5-4 - TRBD1
SASRTASTLYGYT TRBJ1-2 TRBV29-1 few -
SVEGRTGGFSTEAF TRBJ1-1 TRBV29-1 - TRBD1
ASSQDQVGEQF TRBJ2-1 TRBV14 - -
ASSKSRDSYEQY TRBJ2-7 TRBV19 - -
ASSSSGQGGMF TRBJ2-1 TRBV7-9 - TRBD1
ASSVPPTAAQH TRBJ1-5 TRBV25-1 - -
APEGPPAGGPDTQY TRBJ2-3 TRBV7-9 - TRBD2
ASRAGTGSQY TRBJ2-3 TRBV2 - TRBD1